This TCR beta chain was documented in a study of blood T cells in healthy people across ages. Trimming cost V 5 bases and J 15 bases, with 23 bases left between them. This CDR3 spans 13 amino acids. The germline CDR1 and CDR2 sequences are SQVTM and ANQGSEA. In regard to this clonotype: A much larger clone lies one base from this, so it may be a read error.

A J-beta primer mix and a sample-barcoded 5' primer were used in a second PCR of roughly 6 to 12 cycles. MiXCR, run by TCRdb on the 5' RACE reads, gives a single entry per CDR3 protein. The sample holds 850,000 to 950,000 distinct CDR3 sequences; about 28% are singletons and the top ten take around a sixth. The gene calls are TRBV29-1 and TRBJ2-4; no reliable D call. Sequencing input: blood. This clonotype was sampled from an elderly woman in good health. This chain's CDR3 is CSVIYRMVGERYF. The DNA of the CDR3 is TGCAGCGTTATATATCGGATGGTGGGCGAGCGGTACTTC.